This T cell receptor (beta chain) was identified in a study of cytomegalovirus exposure and HLA in healthy donors. General observations from the study: Later analysis placed DRB1 highest and HLA-C lowest in TCR association rates, which differed by HLA locus.

Comment on this clone: Its antigen remains unknown.

Germline CDR1 reads MNHNS; CDR2 reads SASEGT. Trimming removed 2 bases from V and 4 bases from J, with 5 bases in between. This CDR3 has 13 residues. With 60 Vbeta and 13 Jbeta primers, the PCR was carried out. The protocol was immunoSEQ multiplex PCR, while the TCRdb copy is restricted to in-frame clones and leaves out a portion. Found here are about 88,000 clones, 85% to 90% of them singletons; the top ten hold roughly 2.3%. Regarding donors, all were healthy bone marrow donors. The rearrangement links TRBV6-1 to TRBJ1-4; maybe TRBD1 (5 bases). The clonotype comes from a young man in good health and CMV-seronegative. Sequencing was performed on PBMCs. CDR3 DNA sequence: TGTGCCAGCAGTGAACAGGGTAATGAAAAACTGTTTTTT. It yields the protein CASSEQGNEKLFF.